The present TCR beta chain was sequenced within a study of cytomegalovirus exposure and HLA in healthy donors. Study-wide findings and caveats: TCR beta chains numbering more than 150 were designated cytomegalovirus-associated.

Germline V gene lookup returns CDR1 LNHNV and CDR2 YYDKDF (reference sequence). With 3 bases clipped from V and 2 bases from J, the junction kept 8 bases outside the gene matches. The CDR3 totals 16 residues. 60 Vbeta and 13 Jbeta primers were used in PCR. Sequencing used immunoSEQ multiplex PCR; TCRdb keeps in-frame clones, though not all of them. The sample lists 130,000 or so clones, about 80% occurring once. Participants comprised healthy donors of bone marrow. Concerning this clone itself: Its antigen is not known.

This sequence originates from a man aged 25-45 years in good health and CMV-seronegative. What was sequenced was PBMCs. The rearrangement links TRBV15 to TRBJ2-7; 9 nucleotides match TRBD1. CDR3 residues: CATSREQGALTYEQYF. The CDR3 coding sequence is TGTGCCACCAGCAGGGAACAGGGGGCGTTGACCTACGAGCAGTACTTC.